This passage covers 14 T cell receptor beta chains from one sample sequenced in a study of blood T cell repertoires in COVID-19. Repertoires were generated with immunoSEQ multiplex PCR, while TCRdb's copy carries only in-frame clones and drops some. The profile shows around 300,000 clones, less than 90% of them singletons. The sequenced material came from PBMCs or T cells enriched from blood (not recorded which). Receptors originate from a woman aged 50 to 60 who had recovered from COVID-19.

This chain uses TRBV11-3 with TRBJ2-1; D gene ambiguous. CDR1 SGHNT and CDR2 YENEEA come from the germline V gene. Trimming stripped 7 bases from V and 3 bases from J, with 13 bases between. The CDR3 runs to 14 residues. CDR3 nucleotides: TGTGCCAGCACCCTCCCCCCCCTCTACAATGAGCAGTTCTTC. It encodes CASTLPPLYNEQFF.

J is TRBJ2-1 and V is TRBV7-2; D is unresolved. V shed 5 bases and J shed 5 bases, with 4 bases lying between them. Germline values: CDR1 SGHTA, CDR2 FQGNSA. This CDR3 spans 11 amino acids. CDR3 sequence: CASSPDNEQFF. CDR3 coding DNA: TGTGCCAGCAGCCCCGACAATGAGCAGTTCTTC.

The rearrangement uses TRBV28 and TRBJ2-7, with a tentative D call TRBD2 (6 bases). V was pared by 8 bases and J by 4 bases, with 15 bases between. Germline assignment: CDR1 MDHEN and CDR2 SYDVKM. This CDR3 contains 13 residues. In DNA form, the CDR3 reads TGTGCCAGCGGCGGGACTCCAACATACGAGCAGTACTTC. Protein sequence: CASGGTPTYEQYF.

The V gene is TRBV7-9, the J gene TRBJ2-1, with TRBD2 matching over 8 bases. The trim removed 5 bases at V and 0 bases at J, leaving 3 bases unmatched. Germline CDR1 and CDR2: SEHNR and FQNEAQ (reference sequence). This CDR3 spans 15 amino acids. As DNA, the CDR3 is TGTGCCAGCAGCCTCAGCGGGAGCTCCTACAATGAGCAGTTCTTC. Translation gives CASSLSGSSYNEQFF.

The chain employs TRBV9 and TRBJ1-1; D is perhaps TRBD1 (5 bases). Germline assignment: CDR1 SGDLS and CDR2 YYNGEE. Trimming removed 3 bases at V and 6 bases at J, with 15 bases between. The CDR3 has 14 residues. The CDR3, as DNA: TGTGCCAGCAGCGCCCAGGGCCGGGCCGCTGAAGCTTTCTTT. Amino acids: CASSAQGRAAEAFF.

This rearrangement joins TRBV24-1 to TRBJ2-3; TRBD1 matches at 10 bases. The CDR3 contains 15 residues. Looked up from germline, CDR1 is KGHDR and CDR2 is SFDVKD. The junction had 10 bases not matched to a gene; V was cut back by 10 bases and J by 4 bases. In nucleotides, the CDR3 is TGTGCCACTCGCCGGGGGACAGGGGCCCCAGATACGCAGTATTTT. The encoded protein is CATRRGTGAPDTQYF.

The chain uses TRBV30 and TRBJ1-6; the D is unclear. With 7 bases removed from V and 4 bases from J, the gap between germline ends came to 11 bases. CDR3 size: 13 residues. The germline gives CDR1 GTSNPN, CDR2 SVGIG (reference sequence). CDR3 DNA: TGTGCCTCAAATGGAGGTTATAATTCACCCCTCCACTTT. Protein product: CASNGGYNSPLHF.

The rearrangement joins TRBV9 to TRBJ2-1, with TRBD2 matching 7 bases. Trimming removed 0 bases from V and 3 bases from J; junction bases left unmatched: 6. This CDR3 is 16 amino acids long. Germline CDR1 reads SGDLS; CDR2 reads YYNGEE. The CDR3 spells CASSVVPGGSYNEQFF. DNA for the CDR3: TGTGCCAGCAGCGTAGTCCCGGGAGGAAGCTACAATGAGCAGTTCTTC.

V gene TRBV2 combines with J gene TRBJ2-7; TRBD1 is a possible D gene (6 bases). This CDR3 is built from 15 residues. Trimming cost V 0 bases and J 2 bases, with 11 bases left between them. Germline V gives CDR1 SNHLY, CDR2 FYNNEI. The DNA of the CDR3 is TGTGCCAGCAGTGAAGCGCTTCAGGGGACCTACGAGCAGTACTTC. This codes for CASSEALQGTYEQYF. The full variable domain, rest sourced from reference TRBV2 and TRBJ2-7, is EPEVTQTPSHQVTQMGQEVILRCVPISNHLYFYWYRQILGQKVEFLVSFYNNEISEKSEIFDDQFSVERPDGSNFTLKIRSTKLEDSAMYFCASSEALQGTYEQYFGPGTRLTVT.

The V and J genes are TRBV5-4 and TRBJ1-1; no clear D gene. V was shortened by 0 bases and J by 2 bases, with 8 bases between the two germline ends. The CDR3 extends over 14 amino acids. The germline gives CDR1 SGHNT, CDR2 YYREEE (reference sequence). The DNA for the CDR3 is TGTGCCAGCAGCTTGGGGGGAGGAAACACTGAAGCTTTCTTT. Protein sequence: CASSLGGGNTEAFF.

The CDR3, as DNA: TGTGCCAGCAGCCCACGGGGACAGGGGCCTGTGGGCTACACCTTC. Amino acid sequence: CASSPRGQGPVGYTF. This sequence joins TRBV28 and TRBJ1-2; 10 bases fit TRBD1. The germline gives CDR1 MDHEN, CDR2 SYDVKM. The length of the CDR3 is 15 residues. V was clipped by 6 bases and J by 8 bases; unmatched bases: 12.

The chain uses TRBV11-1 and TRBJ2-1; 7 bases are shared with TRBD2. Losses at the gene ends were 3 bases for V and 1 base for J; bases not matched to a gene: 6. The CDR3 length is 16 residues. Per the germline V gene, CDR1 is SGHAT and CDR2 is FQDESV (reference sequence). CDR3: CASSFSGRFSYNEQFF. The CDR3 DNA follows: TGTGCCAGCAGCTTCTCCGGGAGGTTTTCCTACAATGAGCAGTTCTTC.

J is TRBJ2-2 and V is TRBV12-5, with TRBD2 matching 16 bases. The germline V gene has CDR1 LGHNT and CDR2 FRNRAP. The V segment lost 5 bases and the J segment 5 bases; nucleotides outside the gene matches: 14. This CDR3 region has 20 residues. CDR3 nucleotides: TGTGCTAGTGGTCCAACCCCGGGACTAGCGGGAGGGCCAGGGACCGGGGAGCTGTTTTTT. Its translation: CASGPTPGLAGGPGTGELFF.

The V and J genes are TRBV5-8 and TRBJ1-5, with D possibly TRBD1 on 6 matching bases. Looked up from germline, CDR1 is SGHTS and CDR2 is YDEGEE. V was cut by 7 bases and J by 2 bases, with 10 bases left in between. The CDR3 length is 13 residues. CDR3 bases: TGTGCCAGCCAGGGGACGGGCAATCAGCCCCAGCATTTT. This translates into CASQGTGNQPQHF.